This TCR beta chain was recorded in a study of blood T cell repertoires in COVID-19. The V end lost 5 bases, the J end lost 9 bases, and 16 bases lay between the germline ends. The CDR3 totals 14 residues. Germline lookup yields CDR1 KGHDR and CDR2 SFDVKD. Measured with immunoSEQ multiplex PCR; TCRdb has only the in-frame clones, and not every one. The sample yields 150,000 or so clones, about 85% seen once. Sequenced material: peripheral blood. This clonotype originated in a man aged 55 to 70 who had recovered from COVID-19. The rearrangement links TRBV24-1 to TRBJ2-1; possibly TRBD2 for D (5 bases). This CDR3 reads CATSGLPGIGEQFF. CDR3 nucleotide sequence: TGTGCCACCAGTGGTCTCCCCGGGATTGGTGAGCAGTTCTTC.